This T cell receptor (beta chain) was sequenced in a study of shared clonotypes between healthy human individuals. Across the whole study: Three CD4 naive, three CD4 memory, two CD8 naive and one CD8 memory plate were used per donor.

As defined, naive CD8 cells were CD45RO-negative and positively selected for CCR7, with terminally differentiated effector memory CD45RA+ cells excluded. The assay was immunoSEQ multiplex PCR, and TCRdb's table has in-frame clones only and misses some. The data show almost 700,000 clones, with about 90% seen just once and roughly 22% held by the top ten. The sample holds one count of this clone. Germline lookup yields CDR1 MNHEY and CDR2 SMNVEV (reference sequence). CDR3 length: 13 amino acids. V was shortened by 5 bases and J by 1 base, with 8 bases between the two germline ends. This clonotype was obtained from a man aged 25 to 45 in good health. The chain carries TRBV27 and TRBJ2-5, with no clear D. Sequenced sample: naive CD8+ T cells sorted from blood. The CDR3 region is CASSTFAQETQYF. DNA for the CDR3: TGTGCCAGCAGTACGTTCGCCCAAGAGACCCAGTACTTC.